The next 27 T cell receptor beta chains were all read from a single sample in a study of blood T cell repertoires in COVID-19. Assay: immunoSEQ multiplex PCR; the TCRdb copy retains only in-frame clones and omits some. The sample contains approximately 98,000 clones, about 80% of which appear only once. Sequencing was carried out using peripheral blood. All receptors derive from a man aged 60 to 75 with acute or convalescent COVID-19.

The V and J genes are TRBV7-6 and TRBJ2-7; 9 nucleotides line up with TRBD1. After removal of 1 base from V and 2 bases from J, the junction contained 9 bases not matched to a gene. The CDR3 has 17 amino acids. The germline V gene encodes CDR1 SGHVS and CDR2 FNYEAQ. This chain's CDR3 is CASSLVNPGQGAYEQYF. CDR3 in DNA: TGTGCCAGCAGCTTAGTAAATCCGGGACAGGGCGCCTACGAGCAGTACTTC. The whole variable domain, filled in from reference TRBV7-6 and TRBJ2-7, reads GAGVSQSPRYKVTKRGQDVALRCDPISGHVSLYWYRQALGQGPEFLTYFNYEAQQDKSGLPNDRFSAERPEGSISTLTIQRTEQRDSAMYRCASSLVNPGQGAYEQYFGPGTRLTVT.

This rearrangement joins TRBV11-2 to TRBJ2-2; perhaps TRBD1 as D (5 bases). Trimming shortened V by 7 bases and J by 2 bases, and 14 bases separated the two germline ends. The CDR3 is 15 residues long. Germline loops: CDR1 SGHAT, CDR2 FQNNGV. The CDR3 DNA reads TGTGCCAGCACCCGAGGCCAGGGTAACACCGGGGAGCTGTTTTTT. It translates to CASTRGQGNTGELFF.

The genes are TRBV12-5 and TRBJ1-2; 9 bases line up with TRBD1. There are 16 residues in the CDR3. Trimming cost V 0 bases and J 2 bases; bases outside gene matches: 4. Germline assignment: CDR1 LGHNT and CDR2 FRNRAP. In nucleotides, the CDR3 is TGTGCTAGTGGTTTGGTCCCGGGACAGGGAAACTATGGCTACACCTTC. Translating it yields CASGLVPGQGNYGYTF.

The chain links TRBV19 to TRBJ2-6; TRBD1 aligns across 10 bases. This CDR3 spans 16 amino acids. V shed 11 bases, J shed 2 bases, and the junction held 9 bases outside the gene matches. Germline V gene sequence: CDR1 LNHDA, CDR2 SQIVND (reference sequence). CDR3 DNA sequence: TGTGCCGCAGGGGCAGGACAGGGGGCTGGGGCCAACGTCCTGACTTTC. Protein: CAAGAGQGAGANVLTF.

This chain links TRBV6-5 with TRBJ2-3, with TRBD2 identical over 11 bases. Germline CDR1 reads MNHEY; CDR2 reads SVGAGI. The CDR3 spans 14 residues. J lost 5 bases, V lost 6 bases, and 4 bases had no gene match. CDR3 sequence reads: CASRTSGEIDTQYF. CDR3 nucleotide sequence: TGTGCCAGCAGGACTAGCGGGGAAATAGATACGCAGTATTTT.

V gene TRBV6-6 combines with J gene TRBJ1-1; D uncertain. V was shortened by 7 bases and J by 8 bases, with 23 bases between the two germline ends. This CDR3 region has 15 residues. Germline V gene lookup returns CDR1 MNHNY and CDR2 SVGAGI (reference sequence). The CDR3 loop reads CASTTQRVWQPEAFF. Written as DNA, the CDR3 is TGTGCCAGCACAACTCAACGGGTTTGGCAGCCCGAAGCTTTCTTT.

The rearrangement joins TRBV4-1 to TRBJ1-5; D is uncertain. V was pared by 0 bases and J by 7 bases, with 16 bases between. This CDR3 is 16 amino acids long. CDR1 MGHRA and CDR2 YSYEKL come from the germline V gene. CDR3 amino acids: CASSQDHAEGGQPQHF. The CDR3 nucleotides are TGCGCCAGCAGCCAAGATCATGCGGAAGGCGGACAGCCCCAGCATTTT.

This chain joins TRBV5-6 and TRBJ2-4, with TRBD2 matching 9 bases. J was trimmed by 0 bases and V by 3 bases; bases with no gene match: 1. This CDR3 is built from 15 residues. Germline CDR1 SGHDT, CDR2 YYEEEE. CDR3 sequence: CASSSTSGAKNIQYF. DNA of the CDR3: TGTGCCAGCAGCTCGACTAGCGGAGCCAAAAACATTCAGTACTTC.

The CDR3 DNA is TGCGCCAGCAGCCTGACCACGACAGGGGATAGTGGCTACACCTTC. This sequence encodes CASSLTTTGDSGYTF. The chain couples TRBV5-1 to TRBJ1-2; TRBD1 matches 8 bases. The CDR3 contains 15 residues. Germline lookup yields CDR1 SGHRS and CDR2 YFSETQ. V trimming: 4 bases; J trimming: 7 bases; junction bases outside the gene matches: 12.

This chain uses TRBV11-3 with TRBJ1-1, with D maybe TRBD1 (5 bases). The CDR3 length is 13 residues. Germline V CDR1 and CDR2: SGHNT, YENEEA. V lost 1 base, J lost 2 bases, and 5 bases lay in between. The CDR3 DNA follows: TGTGCCAGCAGCTTAGGGGGCAACACTGAAGCTTTCTTT. This sequence encodes CASSLGGNTEAFF.

This chain links TRBV12-5 with TRBJ2-3, with 12 bases matching TRBD2. Germline V gives CDR1 LGHNT, CDR2 FRNRAP. This CDR3 is 17 amino acids long. Trimming cost V 1 base and J 4 bases; bases outside gene matches: 6. For the CDR3, the DNA is TGTGCTAGTGGTTTGGCCTCAACTAGCGGGGGGCCAGATACGCAGTATTTT. This codes for CASGLASTSGGPDTQYF.

The CDR3 bases are TGTGCCAGCAGCTTAACCGGGACAGGGACCTACAATGAGCAGTTCTTC. Translating it yields CASSLTGTGTYNEQFF. J is TRBJ2-1 and V is TRBV7-9; 9 nucleotides line up with TRBD1. CDR1 and CDR2 (germline): SEHNR, FQNEAQ (reference sequence). This CDR3 is built from 16 residues. V shed 2 bases and J 2 bases; nucleotides not matched to a gene: 4.

This clone was found once. This chain connects TRBV19 to TRBJ2-5; 10 bases match TRBD1. The CDR3 is made up of 16 amino acids. The germline gives CDR1 LNHDA, CDR2 SQIVND (reference sequence). The trim removed 5 bases at V and 5 bases at J, leaving 11 bases unmatched. DNA of the CDR3: TGTGCCAGTAGTTTGGGACAGGGGAGGACTGGGGAGACCCAGTACTTC. Its translation: CASSLGQGRTGETQYF.

V usage is TRBV30 and J usage is TRBJ1-2; D remains unclear. Trimming left V 3 bases short and J 4 bases short, with 12 bases between. The CDR3 runs 13 residues. CDR1 is GTSNPN and CDR2 is SVGIG in the germline V gene (reference sequence). The CDR3 is CAWSPNGSYGYTF. CDR3 DNA sequence: TGTGCCTGGAGCCCAAACGGGAGCTATGGCTACACCTTC.

CDR3 protein: CASSQDGWEADTSTDTQYF. The CDR3 nucleotides read TGTGCCAGCAGCCAAGATGGTTGGGAGGCGGACACCAGCACAGATACGCAGTATTTT. The gene calls are TRBV3-1 (or the pseudogene TRBV3-2) and TRBJ2-3; a possible D gene is TRBD2 (6 bases). Trimming cost V 0 bases and J 0 bases, with 19 bases left between them. Germline V gene lookup returns CDR1 LGHDT and CDR2 YNNKEL (reference sequence). The CDR3 consists of 19 residues.

The chain uses TRBV10-2 and TRBJ2-1; D possibly corresponds to TRBD2 (7 bases). From germline, CDR1 is WSHSY and CDR2 SAAADI. The germline V and J ends were trimmed by 7 bases and 2 bases, with 12 bases remaining between them. The CDR3 has 14 residues. The CDR3 DNA follows: TGCGCCAGCAAAGGGGGGGCCACCTACAATGAGCAGTTCTTC. Encoded protein: CASKGGATYNEQFF.

This chain uses TRBV5-1 with TRBJ2-2; perhaps TRBD1 as D (6 bases). The V end was cut by 3 bases, the J end by 3 bases, with 15 bases between. Looked up from germline, CDR1 is SGHRS and CDR2 is YFSETQ. The CDR3 is 16 amino acids. The CDR3 sequence is CASSSQGTMDTGELFF. The CDR3 DNA reads as TGCGCCAGCAGCTCACAGGGAACTATGGACACCGGGGAGCTGTTTTTT. The whole variable domain, remainder taken from reference TRBV5-1 and TRBJ2-2, is KAGVTQTPRYLIKTRGQQVTLSCSPISGHRSVSWYQQTPGQGLQFLFEYFSETQRNKGNFPGRFSGRQFSNSRSEMNVSTLELGDSALYLCASSSQGTMDTGELFFGEGSRLTVL.

This clone has a handful of counts. V is TRBV5-5 and J is TRBJ1-2; D is unresolved. CDR1 is SGHKS, CDR2 YYEKEE, per germline (reference sequence). The CDR3 is 14 amino acids. Trimming pared 0 bases from V and 2 bases from J, leaving 8 bases between. The DNA of the CDR3 is TGTGCCAGCAGCTTGGATGCACTAAACTATGGCTACACCTTC. This gives the protein CASSLDALNYGYTF.

V is TRBV7-2 and J is TRBJ2-3; TRBD2 matches at 9 bases. Germline CDR1 reads SGHTA; CDR2 reads FQGNSA. The CDR3 is 16 amino acids. Germline trimming cut 5 bases from V and 3 bases from J; bases unmatched to any gene: 9. CDR3 in amino acids: CASSPPLGLATDTQYF. The CDR3 nucleotides read TGTGCCAGCAGCCCTCCATTGGGACTAGCAACAGATACGCAGTATTTT.

The gene calls are TRBV25-1 and TRBJ1-2; D is undetermined. CDR1 is MGHDK and CDR2 is SYGVNS in the germline V gene. Trimming took off 2 bases at V and 0 bases at J, with 13 bases between the two ends. There are 16 residues in the CDR3. CDR3: CASSEPRAYSNYGYTF. The CDR3 coding sequence is TGTGCCAGCAGTGAACCAAGAGCCTACTCTAACTATGGCTACACCTTC.

This clone was counted between two and nine times. The rearrangement links TRBV7-9 to TRBJ1-2; maybe TRBD1 (5 bases). This CDR3 is 12 amino acids long. The germline CDR1 and CDR2 sequences are SEHNR and FQNEAQ (reference sequence). CDR3 sequence (DNA): TGTGCAGGAAGCGGGGGGGTCTATGGCTACACCTTC. As protein: CAGSGGVYGYTF.

The chain combines TRBV5-1 with TRBJ2-5, with D maybe TRBD2 (5 bases). V was cut by 1 base and J by 3 bases, with 10 bases left in between. This CDR3 has 14 amino acids. Germline V gene lookup returns CDR1 SGHRS and CDR2 YFSETQ. DNA of the CDR3: TGCGCCAGCAGCTTGATGGGGAGCGAAGAGACCCAGTACTTC. Its translation is CASSLMGSEETQYF.

V gene TRBV4-1 combines with J gene TRBJ2-1, with 10 bases lining up with TRBD1. Germline CDR1 reads MGHRA; CDR2 reads YSYEKL. CDR3 length: 16 residues. After removal of 1 base from V and 4 bases from J, the junction contained 4 bases not matched to a gene. The CDR3 DNA sequence: TGCGCCAGCAGCCAAGGACAGGGGGCTCGGTACAATGAGCAGTTCTTC. It specifies CASSQGQGARYNEQFF.

This chain joins TRBV29-1 and TRBJ1-2, with 11 bases matching TRBD1. CDR1 and CDR2 (germline): SQVTM, ANQGSEA. The CDR3 covers 17 residues. V was clipped by 7 bases and J by 2 bases; unmatched bases: 15. The CDR3 DNA sequence: TGCAGCGGATACACCGGGACAGGGGGGAGTCGGAACTATGGCTACACCTTC. As protein: CSGYTGTGGSRNYGYTF.

The rearrangement uses TRBV19 and TRBJ1-5; 7 bases match TRBD1. There are 14 residues in the CDR3. CDR1 and CDR2 from the germline V gene are LNHDA and SQIVND (reference sequence). V lost 1 base and J lost 7; bases outside the gene matches: 4. The DNA for the CDR3 is TGTGCCAGTAGTATAGTCCCAGGGGGACAGCCCCAGCATTTT. Residues: CASSIVPGGQPQHF.

The V gene is TRBV4-1, the J gene TRBJ1-2; 8 bases are a match to TRBD1. This CDR3 region has 15 residues. The germline V gene encodes CDR1 MGHRA and CDR2 YSYEKL. The J segment lost 3 bases and the V segment lost 0 bases, leaving 3 bases of the junction unmatched. CDR3 sequence: CASSQDLQGDYGYTF. The CDR3 nucleotides are TGCGCCAGCAGCCAAGATCTACAGGGGGACTATGGCTACACCTTC.

V usage is TRBV10-1 and J usage is TRBJ2-3; unclear D gene. CDR3 size: 13 residues. V lost 6 bases, J lost 2 bases, and 9 bases lay in between. The germline gives CDR1 WNHNN, CDR2 SYGVQD (reference sequence). CDR3 amino acids: CASSKHYTDTQYF. The DNA for the CDR3 is TGCGCCAGCAGCAAACACTACACAGATACGCAGTATTTT.